This T cell receptor (beta chain) was recovered during a study of control samples from healthy donors and cancer patients. Germline V lookup: CDR1 MNHEY, CDR2 SVGEGT. Between the trimmed V and J ends, which lost 4 bases and 1 base, there was a span of 11 bases. The CDR3 covers 14 residues. Measured with immunoSEQ multiplex PCR; TCRdb has only the in-frame clones, and not every one. The sample has 150,000 or so clones, 75% to 95% seen once. The J gene is TRBJ2-7, the V gene TRBV6-2 or TRBV6-3; tentatively, D is TRBD1 (6 bases). The clonotype originates from a man aged 18 to 35 in good health. Material for sequencing was blood. The CDR3 protein is CASSWTGTSYEQYF. CDR3 DNA sequence: TGTGCCAGCAGTTGGACCGGGACATCCTACGAGCAGTACTTC.